The sequence of this T cell receptor beta chain was determined in a study of cytomegalovirus exposure and HLA in healthy donors. The study's findings and limits: Cytomegalovirus-associated status was assigned to about 170 TCR beta chains. Presence/absence analyses supposed approximately even sequencing depth among donors. Productive rates of about 90% or about 30% were seen for most TCR beta V segments in an earlier analysis. Generally TCR sequences proved uncommon, though certain public TCRs appeared in numerous donors.

The germline CDR1 and CDR2 sequences are SEHNR and FQNEAQ (reference sequence). V gave up 1 base and J gave up 5 bases; unmatched junction bases: 6. The CDR3 has 15 amino acids. This clone has a single count. Its antigen remains unidentified. The PCR had 60 Vbeta and 13 Jbeta primers. Sequencing used immunoSEQ multiplex PCR; TCRdb keeps in-frame clones, though not all of them. Of fewer than 200,000 clones listed, 80% to 85% are singletons. The TCR comes from a woman aged 25-40 years in good health and CMV-seronegative. The rearrangement uses TRBV7-9 and TRBJ1-2; 8 bases are shared with TRBD1. Sequences were obtained from PBMCs. The CDR3 DNA reads as TGTGCCAGCAGCTTAGGGGGACAGGATCTTTATGGCTACACCTTC. As protein: CASSLGGQDLYGYTF.